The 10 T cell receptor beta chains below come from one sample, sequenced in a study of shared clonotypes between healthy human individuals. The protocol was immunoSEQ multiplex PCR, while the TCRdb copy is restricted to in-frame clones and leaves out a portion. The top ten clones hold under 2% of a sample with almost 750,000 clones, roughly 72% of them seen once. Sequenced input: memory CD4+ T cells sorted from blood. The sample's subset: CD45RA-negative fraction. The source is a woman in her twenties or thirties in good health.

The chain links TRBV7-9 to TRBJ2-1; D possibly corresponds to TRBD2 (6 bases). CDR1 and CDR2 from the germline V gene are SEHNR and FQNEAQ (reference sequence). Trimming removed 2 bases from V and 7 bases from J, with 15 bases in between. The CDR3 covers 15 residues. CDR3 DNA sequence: TGTGCCAGCAGCTTATTAGCGGACCCACGGAATGAGCAGTTCTTC. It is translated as CASSLLADPRNEQFF.

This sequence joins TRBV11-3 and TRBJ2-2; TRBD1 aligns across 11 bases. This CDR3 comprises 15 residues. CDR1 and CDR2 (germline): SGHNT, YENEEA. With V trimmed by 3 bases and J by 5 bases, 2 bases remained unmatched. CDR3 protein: CASSFGTGGTGELFF. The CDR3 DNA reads TGTGCCAGCAGCTTTGGGACAGGGGGGACCGGGGAGCTGTTTTTT.

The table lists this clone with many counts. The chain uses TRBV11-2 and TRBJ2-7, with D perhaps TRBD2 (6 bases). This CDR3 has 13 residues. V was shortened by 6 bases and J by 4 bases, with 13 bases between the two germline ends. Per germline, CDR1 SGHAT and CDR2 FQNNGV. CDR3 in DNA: TGTGCCAGCAGACGCGGACGGGGGTACGAGCAGTACTTC. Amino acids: CASRRGRGYEQYF.

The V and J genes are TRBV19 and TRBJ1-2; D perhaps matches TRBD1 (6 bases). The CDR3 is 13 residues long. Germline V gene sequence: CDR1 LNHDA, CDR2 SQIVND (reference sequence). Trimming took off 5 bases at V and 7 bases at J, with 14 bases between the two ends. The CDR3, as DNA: TGTGCCAGTAGTTCAGAACAGGGATTTGGCTACACCTTC. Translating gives CASSSEQGFGYTF.

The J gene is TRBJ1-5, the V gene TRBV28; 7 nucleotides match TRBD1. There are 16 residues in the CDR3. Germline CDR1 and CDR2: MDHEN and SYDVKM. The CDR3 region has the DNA TGTGCATTTTCACCTTCACCCGACAGGGTTTTTCAGCCCCAGCATTTT. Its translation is CAFSPSPDRVFQPQHF.

The CDR3 nucleotides are TGTGCCAGCAGTTTATCAGCCGGGCAACCTAATGAAAAACTGTTTTTT. Its protein product is CASSLSAGQPNEKLFF. The rearrangement links TRBV27 to TRBJ1-4; D remains ambiguous. The V and J ends lost 0 bases and 3 bases respectively, with 11 bases between them. This CDR3 has 16 amino acids. In germline, CDR1 is MNHEY, CDR2 SMNVEV (reference sequence).

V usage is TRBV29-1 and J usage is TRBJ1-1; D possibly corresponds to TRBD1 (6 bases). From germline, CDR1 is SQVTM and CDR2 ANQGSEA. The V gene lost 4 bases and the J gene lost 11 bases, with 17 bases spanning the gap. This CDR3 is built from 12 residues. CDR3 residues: CSVGSGSGGAFF. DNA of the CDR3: TGCAGCGTTGGGTCGGGCTCGGGGGGCGCTTTCTTT.

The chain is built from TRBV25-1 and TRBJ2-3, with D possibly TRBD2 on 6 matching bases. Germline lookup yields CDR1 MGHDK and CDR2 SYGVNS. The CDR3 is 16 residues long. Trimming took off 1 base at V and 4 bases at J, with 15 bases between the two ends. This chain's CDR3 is CASSESGGRDPDTQYF. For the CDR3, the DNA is TGTGCCAGCAGTGAATCCGGGGGAAGAGACCCAGATACGCAGTATTTT.

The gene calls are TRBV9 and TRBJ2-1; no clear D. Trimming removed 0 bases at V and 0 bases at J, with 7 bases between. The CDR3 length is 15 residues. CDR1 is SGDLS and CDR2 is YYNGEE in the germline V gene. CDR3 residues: CASSVVPHSYNEQFF. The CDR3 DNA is TGTGCCAGCAGCGTAGTACCGCACTCCTACAATGAGCAGTTCTTC.

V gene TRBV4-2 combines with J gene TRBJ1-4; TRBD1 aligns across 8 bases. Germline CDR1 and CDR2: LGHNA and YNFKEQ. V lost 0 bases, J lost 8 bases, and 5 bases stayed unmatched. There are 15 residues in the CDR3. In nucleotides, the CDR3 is TGTGCCAGCAGCCAAGACCCGGACAGGGAGGAAAAACTGTTTTTT. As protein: CASSQDPDREEKLFF.